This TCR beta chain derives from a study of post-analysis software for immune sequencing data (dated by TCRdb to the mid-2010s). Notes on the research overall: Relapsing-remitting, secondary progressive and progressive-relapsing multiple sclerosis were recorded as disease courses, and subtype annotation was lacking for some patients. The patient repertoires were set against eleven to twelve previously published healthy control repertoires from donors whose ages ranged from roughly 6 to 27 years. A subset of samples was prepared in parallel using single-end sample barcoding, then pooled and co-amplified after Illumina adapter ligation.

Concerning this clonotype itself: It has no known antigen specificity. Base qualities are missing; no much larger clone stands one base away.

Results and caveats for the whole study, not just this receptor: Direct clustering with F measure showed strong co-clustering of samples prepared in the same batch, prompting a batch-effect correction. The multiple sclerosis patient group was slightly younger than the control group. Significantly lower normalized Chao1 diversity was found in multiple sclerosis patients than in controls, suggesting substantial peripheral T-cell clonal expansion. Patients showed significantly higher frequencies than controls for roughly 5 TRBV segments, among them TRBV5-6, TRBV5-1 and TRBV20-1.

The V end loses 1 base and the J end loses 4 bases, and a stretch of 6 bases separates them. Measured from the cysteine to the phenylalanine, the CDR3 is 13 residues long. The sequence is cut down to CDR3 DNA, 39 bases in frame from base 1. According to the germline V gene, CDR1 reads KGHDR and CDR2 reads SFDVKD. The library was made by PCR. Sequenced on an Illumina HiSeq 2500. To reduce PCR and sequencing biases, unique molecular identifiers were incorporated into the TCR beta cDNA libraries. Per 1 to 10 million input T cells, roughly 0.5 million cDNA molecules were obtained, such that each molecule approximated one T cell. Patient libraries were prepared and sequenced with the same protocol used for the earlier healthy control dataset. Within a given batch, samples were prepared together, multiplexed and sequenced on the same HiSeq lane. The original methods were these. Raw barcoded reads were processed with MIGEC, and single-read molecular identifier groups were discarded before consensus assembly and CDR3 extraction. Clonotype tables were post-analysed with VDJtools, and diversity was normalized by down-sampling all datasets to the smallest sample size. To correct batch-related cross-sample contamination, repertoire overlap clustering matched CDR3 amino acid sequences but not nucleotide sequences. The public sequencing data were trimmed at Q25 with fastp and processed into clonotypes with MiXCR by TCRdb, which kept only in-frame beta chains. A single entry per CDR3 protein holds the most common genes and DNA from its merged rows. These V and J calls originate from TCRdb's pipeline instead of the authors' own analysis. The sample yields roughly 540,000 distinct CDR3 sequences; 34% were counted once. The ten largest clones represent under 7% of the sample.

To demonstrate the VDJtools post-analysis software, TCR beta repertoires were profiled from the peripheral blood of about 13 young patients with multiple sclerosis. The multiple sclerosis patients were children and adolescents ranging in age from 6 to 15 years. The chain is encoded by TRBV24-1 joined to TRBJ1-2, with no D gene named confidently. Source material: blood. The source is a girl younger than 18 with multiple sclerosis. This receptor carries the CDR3 CATSDFTGYGYTF. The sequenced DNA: TGTGCCACCAGTGATTTCACCGGCTATGGCTACACCTTC.